This entry features one T cell receptor beta chain sequence. This sample is part of a study of cytomegalovirus exposure and HLA in healthy donors. In the PCR, 60 Vbeta and 13 Jbeta primers were used. Some clones are missing from TCRdb's copy, which holds only in-frame ones; the method was immunoSEQ multiplex PCR. The profile shows about 78,000 clones, 80% of them singletons. CDR1 and CDR2 from the germline V gene are MNHNY and SVGAGI (reference sequence). This CDR3 has 14 residues. The germline V and J ends were trimmed by 4 bases and 4 bases, with 13 bases remaining between them. Sequenced input: PBMCs. The sequence was collected from a male donor in good health and CMV-seronegative. V gene TRBV6-6 combines with J gene TRBJ1-1; TRBD1 is a possible D gene (5 bases). The CDR3 region is CASSFLATATEAFF. CDR3 in DNA: TGTGCCAGCAGTTTCTTGGCGACAGCCACTGAAGCTTTCTTT.